This T cell receptor beta chain was documented in a study of T cells in Graves' hyperthyroidism and ophthalmopathy. RNA transcripts provided the source from which TCR beta CDR3 regions were amplified. First-round RT-PCR with HTBI primers amplified the TCR CDR3 region. TCRdb analysed the multiplex PCR reads with MiXCR anew, one entry per CDR3 protein. The sample consists of fewer than 750,000 distinct CDR3 sequences, about 15% of them appearing once. Ophthalmopathy in the patients scored at least 3 on Clinical Activity Score and at least 4 on NOSPECS grade, lasting under 3 months. From germline, CDR1 is SSHAT and CDR2 FNYEAQ (reference sequence). There are 15 residues in the CDR3. This clonotype was detected only a few times. A read error may produce the germline difference seen at one junction end.

Input material: blood. The J gene is TRBJ2-2, the V gene TRBV7-7, with 9 bases that match TRBD1. The receptor comes from a woman between 45 and 60 years old with Graves' ophthalmopathy. CDR3: CASSRRQGDTGELFF. The CDR3 bases are TGTGCTAGCAGCAGACGACAGGGGGACACCGGGGAGCTGTTTTTT.